Each of the 6 T cell receptor beta chains below was sequenced from the same sample in a study of T cell responses to AZD1222 COVID-19 vaccine. Here immunoSEQ multiplex PCR was the method, and the copy in TCRdb shows in-frame clones only, minus some. The profile covers about 110,000 clones, with more than 75% appearing a single time and 4.4% taken by the ten largest. The specimen comprised peripheral blood, sampled 28 days after the second AZD1222 dose. These TCRs come from an adult who received the AZD1222 COVID-19 vaccine.

This chain joins TRBV4-3 and TRBJ1-2; unclear D gene. CDR1 is LGHNA and CDR2 is YSLEER in the germline V gene. V lost 0 bases and J 8 bases, leaving 13 bases between the germline ends. The CDR3 loop spans 14 amino acids. The CDR3 DNA is TGCGCCAGCAGCCAAGATCGGCTCAGAAGAGGCTACACCTTC. Translation gives CASSQDRLRRGYTF.

The gene calls are TRBV18 and TRBJ2-5; D gene unclear. Per germline, CDR1 KGHSH and CDR2 LQKENI. Trimming took 3 bases from V and 5 from J, leaving 19 bases between them. This CDR3 has 16 amino acids. The CDR3 loop is CASSPGRFSVKETQYF. CDR3 nucleotides: TGTGCCAGCTCACCCGGTCGTTTTTCTGTCAAGGAGACCCAGTACTTC.

The chain combines TRBV18 with TRBJ1-5; D is perhaps TRBD1 (6 bases). The length of the CDR3 is 15 residues. Germline loops: CDR1 KGHSH, CDR2 LQKENI. V was trimmed by 6 bases and J by 4 bases, leaving 16 bases between them. This chain's CDR3 is CASSRTATGNQPQHF. Written as DNA, the CDR3 is TGTGCCAGCTCGCGGACAGCGACGGGAAATCAGCCCCAGCATTTT.

The rearrangement joins TRBV7-9 to TRBJ1-2; 8 nucleotides match TRBD1. Germline loops: CDR1 SEHNR, CDR2 FQNEAQ (reference sequence). The CDR3 covers 17 residues. The junction had 13 bases not matched to a gene; V was cut back by 5 bases and J by 2 bases. CDR3 in amino acids: CASSNYQGAETNYGYTF. Here the CDR3 DNA reads TGTGCCAGCAGCAATTACCAGGGGGCAGAAACCAACTATGGCTACACCTTC.

This chain links TRBV24-1 with TRBJ2-3; D is perhaps TRBD2 (6 bases). The CDR3 has 15 residues. V lost 9 bases, J lost 4 bases, and 19 bases lay in between. CDR1 and CDR2 from the germline V gene are KGHDR and SFDVKD. The CDR3 loop reads CATQMGGAPSDTQYF. The CDR3 nucleotides are TGTGCCACCCAAATGGGGGGAGCACCTTCAGATACGCAGTATTTT.

The V call is TRBV5-1, the J call TRBJ2-4, with 8 bases identical to TRBD1. Losses at the gene ends were 4 bases for V and 9 bases for J; bases not matched to a gene: 12. CDR3 length: 15 residues. CDR1 is SGHRS, CDR2 YFSETQ, per germline. The CDR3 region has the DNA TGCGCCAGCAGCCCAGGACAGGGCCAAGATGGCATTCAGTACTTC. Translated: CASSPGQGQDGIQYF. The full variable domain, completed using reference TRBV5-1 and TRBJ2-4, is KAGVTQTPRYLIKTRGQQVTLSCSPISGHRSVSWYQQTPGQGLQFLFEYFSETQRNKGNFPGRFSGRQFSNSRSEMNVSTLELGDSALYLCASSPGQGQDGIQYFGAGTRLSVL.